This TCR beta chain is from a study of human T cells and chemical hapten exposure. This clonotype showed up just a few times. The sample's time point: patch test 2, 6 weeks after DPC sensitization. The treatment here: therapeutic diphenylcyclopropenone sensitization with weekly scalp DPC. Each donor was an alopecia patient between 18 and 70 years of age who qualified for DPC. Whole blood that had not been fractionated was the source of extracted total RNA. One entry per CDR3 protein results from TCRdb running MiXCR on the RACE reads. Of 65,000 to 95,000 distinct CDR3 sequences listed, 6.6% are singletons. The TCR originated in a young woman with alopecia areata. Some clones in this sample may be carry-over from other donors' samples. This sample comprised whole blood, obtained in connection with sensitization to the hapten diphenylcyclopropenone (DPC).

CDR3 DNA: TGTGCCAGCAGTTTAGTACGGGGAGGTCAGCCCCAGCATTTT. Its translation is CASSLVRGGQPQHF. The chain couples TRBV12-3 or TRBV12-4 to TRBJ1-5; no clear D gene. The V end lost 1 base, the J end lost 6 bases, and 10 bases lay between the germline ends. The CDR3 runs to 14 residues.